One and the same sample provided the 27 T cell receptor beta chains below, sequenced in a study of blood T cell repertoires in COVID-19. Method: immunoSEQ multiplex PCR; TCRdb's copy keeps in-frame clones and lacks some. There are about 160,000 clones in the sample; 75% to 90% occur only once, and 2.5% to 4% lies in the top ten. The specimen sequenced was peripheral blood. All receptors derive from a human donor with acute or convalescent COVID-19. The donor label of this sample is uncertain.

The chain carries TRBV30 and TRBJ2-3, with 9 bases matching TRBD2. The V and J ends lost 2 bases and 7 bases, in that order; junction bases with no gene match: 16. This CDR3 contains 17 residues. Germline V gene sequence: CDR1 GTSNPN, CDR2 SVGIG (reference sequence). CDR3 loop: CAWSSGPGGGAKNTQYF. The DNA of the CDR3 is TGTGCCTGGAGTTCAGGGCCCGGCGGGGGGGCCAAAAATACGCAGTATTTT.

The rearrangement joins TRBV19 to TRBJ1-4; a possible D gene is TRBD1 (6 bases). Germline V lookup: CDR1 LNHDA, CDR2 SQIVND (reference sequence). V shed 5 bases and J shed 8 bases, with 15 bases lying between them. The CDR3 extends over 14 amino acids. The CDR3 DNA reads TGTGCCAGTAGTCGACAGGTTGGGGAAGAAAAACTGTTTTTT. Translated, it gives CASSRQVGEEKLFF.

The chain has TRBV7-9 and TRBJ1-2; 8 bases fit TRBD1. The germline V gene encodes CDR1 SEHNR and CDR2 FQNEAQ (reference sequence). The CDR3 length is 16 residues. Trimming at V came to 7 bases and at J to 4 bases, leaving 14 bases not matched to a gene. Here the CDR3 reads CASTVTSTGGSYGYTF. The DNA for the CDR3 is TGTGCCAGCACCGTCACCTCCACAGGGGGATCCTATGGCTACACCTTC.

This chain links TRBV4-1 with TRBJ1-5, with D perhaps matching TRBD1 (6 bases). The CDR3 has 15 residues. Germline loops: CDR1 MGHRA, CDR2 YSYEKL. Trimming took 0 bases from V and 5 from J, leaving 11 bases between them. The CDR3 DNA is TGCGCCAGCAGCCAAGATCCTGGGGGCCATCAGCCCCAGCATTTT. Amino acid sequence: CASSQDPGGHQPQHF.

V usage is TRBV5-1 and J usage is TRBJ1-1; no firm D call. The CDR3 is made up of 11 amino acids. Trimming removed 4 bases from V and 1 base from J, with 2 bases in between. Germline CDR1 is SGHRS and CDR2 is YFSETQ. The CDR3, as DNA: TGCGCCAGCAGCCAGAACACTGAAGCTTTCTTT. This gives the protein CASSQNTEAFF.

This clone was recorded only once. The chain recombines TRBV19 with TRBJ2-7; D remains unclear. The CDR3 sequence is 14 residues long. Per germline, CDR1 LNHDA and CDR2 SQIVND (reference sequence). The V end lost 0 bases, the J end lost 4 bases, and 10 bases lay between the germline ends. CDR3 DNA: TGTGCCAGTAGTATAGAACTCGCGCCTTACGAGCAGTACTTC. Residues: CASSIELAPYEQYF.

This chain links TRBV6-1 with TRBJ2-1, with 8 bases that match TRBD1. The trim removed 2 bases at V and 5 bases at J, leaving 11 bases unmatched. Looked up from germline, CDR1 is MNHNS and CDR2 is SASEGT. The CDR3 is made up of 17 amino acids. The CDR3 region is CASSEFGAWTGNNEQFF. CDR3 DNA: TGTGCCAGCAGTGAATTCGGTGCTTGGACAGGGAACAATGAGCAGTTCTTC.

This chain links TRBV30 with TRBJ1-2, with TRBD1 matching over 7 bases. The V gene end was trimmed by 3 bases and the J gene end by 0 bases; junction bases not matched to a gene: 7. In germline, CDR1 is GTSNPN, CDR2 SVGIG (reference sequence). CDR3 size: 15 residues. The CDR3 DNA follows: TGTGCCTGGAGAAATGACAGGGCTCCTAACTATGGCTACACCTTC. The encoded protein is CAWRNDRAPNYGYTF.

CDR3 region: CASSLWGDEKLFF. DNA for the CDR3: TGCGCCAGCAGCTTGTGGGGGGATGAAAAACTGTTTTTT. V usage is TRBV5-1 and J usage is TRBJ1-4; tentative D call: TRBD1 (5 bases). Between the trimmed V and J ends, which lost 1 base and 6 bases, there was a span of 7 bases. CDR3 length: 13 amino acids. CDR1 and CDR2 from the germline V gene are SGHRS and YFSETQ.

The gene calls are TRBV28 and TRBJ1-6, with D maybe TRBD1 (5 bases). Germline CDR1 and CDR2: MDHEN and SYDVKM. Trimming removed 5 bases from V and 7 bases from J, with 15 bases in between. The CDR3 runs 15 residues. CDR3 DNA sequence: TGTGCCAGCAGTCCTTTGACAAGGGGAAATTCACCCCTCCACTTT. Translated, it gives CASSPLTRGNSPLHF.

This chain uses TRBV2 with TRBJ1-5; 12 bases map to TRBD1. Germline-derived CDR1 and CDR2 are SNHLY and FYNNEI. The V segment lost 7 bases and the J segment 6 bases; nucleotides outside the gene matches: 7. This CDR3 contains 15 residues. The DNA of the CDR3 is TGTGCCAGCACCGGAGGGACAGGGGGCAGTCAGCCCCAGCATTTT. Its protein product is CASTGGTGGSQPQHF. Drawing the rest from reference TRBV2 and TRBJ1-5, the complete variable domain is EPEVTQTPSHQVTQMGQEVILRCVPISNHLYFYWYRQILGQKVEFLVSFYNNEISEKSEIFDDQFSVERPDGSNFTLKIRSTKLEDSAMYFCASTGGTGGSQPQHFGDGTRLSIL.

V usage is TRBV7-7 and J usage is TRBJ2-2, with D possibly being TRBD2 (6 bases). Germline CDR1 reads SSHAT; CDR2 reads FNYEAQ (reference sequence). The V end lost 6 bases, the J end lost 3 bases, and 11 bases lay between the germline ends. This CDR3 region has 14 residues. In DNA, the CDR3 is TGTGCCAGCAGGGCGGGACCCTACACCGGGGAGCTGTTTTTT. Protein: CASRAGPYTGELFF.

The rearrangement uses TRBV6-2 or TRBV6-3 and TRBJ1-1; D uncertain. Germline V gene sequence: CDR1 MNHEY, CDR2 SVGEGT. Trimming took 5 bases from V and 2 from J, leaving 9 bases between them. The CDR3 spans 13 residues. CDR3: CASSSRHNTEAFF. The DNA of the CDR3 is TGTGCCAGCAGTAGCAGACATAACACTGAAGCTTTCTTT.

The chain combines TRBV28 with TRBJ1-2; D gene uncertain. The CDR3 runs 14 residues. Trimming took 3 bases from V and 0 from J, leaving 8 bases between them. CDR1 and CDR2 from the germline V gene are MDHEN and SYDVKM. CDR3 amino acids: CASSLGRANYGYTF. Written as DNA, the CDR3 is TGTGCCAGCAGTTTGGGCAGAGCTAACTATGGCTACACCTTC.

The chain is built from TRBV27 and TRBJ1-3; 10 nucleotides line up with TRBD1. Germline-derived CDR1 and CDR2 are MNHEY and SMNVEV (reference sequence). The CDR3 has 17 residues. V lost 5 bases to trimming and J lost 8 bases; unmatched junction nucleotides: 15. CDR3 bases: TGTGCCAGCAGTCCCCGAGGGCGACAGGGGGCAGGGGACACCATATATTTT. Its translation is CASSPRGRQGAGDTIYF.

This clone was observed a few times. This chain links TRBV11-2 with TRBJ2-3; possibly TRBD2 for D (5 bases). Trimming removed 4 bases from V and 0 bases from J, with 20 bases in between. The CDR3 consists of 18 residues. From germline, CDR1 is SGHAT and CDR2 FQNNGV. The CDR3: CASSSRRTGRTSTDTQYF. CDR3 in DNA: TGTGCCAGCAGCTCCCGCCGCACCGGACGGACTAGCACAGATACGCAGTATTTT.

Notes on this clone: An end of the junction does not agree with germline; a read error may underlie this. The chain employs TRBV18 and TRBJ1-5, with TRBD1 matching 8 bases. Germline-derived CDR1 and CDR2 are KGHSH and LQKENI. This CDR3 is 14 amino acids long. Written as DNA, the CDR3 is TGTGCCAGCTCACCAGGGGCAGGGGGCGAGGGAATGGCATTT. Amino acid sequence: CASSPGAGGEGMAF.

V usage is TRBV30 and J usage is TRBJ1-3; 8 nucleotides align to TRBD1. After removal of 6 bases from V and 4 bases from J, the junction contained 11 bases not matched to a gene. The CDR3 is made up of 15 amino acids. Germline CDR1 and CDR2: GTSNPN and SVGIG (reference sequence). In DNA form, the CDR3 reads TGTGCCTGCCTAAAGCAGGGGGCGTCGGGAAACACCATATATTTT. This codes for CACLKQGASGNTIYF.

The chain employs TRBV6-5 and TRBJ2-1, with D perhaps matching TRBD1 (5 bases). The CDR3 consists of 15 residues. Trimming cost V 2 bases and J 2 bases, with 10 bases left between them. Per the germline V gene, CDR1 is MNHEY and CDR2 is SVGAGI. The CDR3, as DNA: TGTGCCAGCAGTTACGGGGCGAGAACCTACAATGAGCAGTTCTTC. Translated, it gives CASSYGARTYNEQFF.

This sequence joins TRBV7-2 and TRBJ2-1; D might be TRBD1 (5 bases). Trimming took off 3 bases at V and 7 bases at J, with 10 bases between the two ends. This CDR3 comprises 13 residues. Germline V gives CDR1 SGHTA, CDR2 FQGNSA. CDR3 loop: CASSFKTVNEQFF. The CDR3, as DNA: TGTGCCAGCAGCTTTAAGACAGTTAATGAGCAGTTCTTC.

The gene calls are TRBV24-1 and TRBJ2-2; possible D gene TRBD1, 6 bases. This CDR3 is 17 amino acids long. In germline, CDR1 is KGHDR, CDR2 SFDVKD. V lost 3 bases and J 3 bases, leaving 16 bases between the germline ends. CDR3 amino acids: CATSDPKTGLDTGELFF. The DNA of the CDR3 is TGTGCCACCAGTGATCCAAAAACAGGGCTCGACACCGGGGAGCTGTTTTTT.

V is TRBV18 and J is TRBJ1-5; 9 bases fit TRBD1. V lost 3 bases, J lost 6 bases, and 6 bases stayed unmatched. This CDR3 contains 15 residues. Germline-derived CDR1 and CDR2 are KGHSH and LQKENI. The CDR3 nucleotides are TGTGCCAGCTCACCGGGGGGACAGGGAAGTCAGCCCCAGCATTTT. Its translation: CASSPGGQGSQPQHF.

Points on this clone: This same CDR3 is encoded by further DNA sequences in the sample. The CDR3 loop is CASSLGQGATNEKLFF. The CDR3, as DNA: TGCGCCAGCAGCTTGGGACAGGGAGCAACTAATGAAAAACTGTTTTTT. The V gene is TRBV5-1, the J gene TRBJ1-4; 7 bases align to TRBD1. The trim removed 0 bases at V and 0 bases at J, leaving 2 bases unmatched. The CDR3 consists of 16 residues. Germline-derived CDR1 and CDR2 are SGHRS and YFSETQ.

The V and J genes are TRBV7-8 and TRBJ1-5; the match to TRBD1 covers 7 bases. Germline V CDR1 and CDR2: SGHVS, FQNEAQ. V lost 5 bases, J lost 2 bases, and 9 bases stayed unmatched. The CDR3 sequence is 16 residues long. The CDR3 sequence: CASSPMAGGGNQPQHF. CDR3 bases: TGTGCCAGCAGCCCAATGGCAGGGGGTGGCAATCAGCCCCAGCATTTT.

CDR3 residues: CASSPFPDEKLFF. CDR3 nucleotides: TGTGCCAGCAGCCCGTTTCCTGATGAAAAACTGTTTTTT. The genes are TRBV7-9 and TRBJ1-4; no reliable D call. Germline CDR1 is SEHNR and CDR2 is FQNEAQ (reference sequence). This CDR3 is 13 amino acids long. V lost 5 bases and J lost 6, with 10 bases in between.

The chain is built from TRBV9 and TRBJ1-4; tentative D call: TRBD1 (5 bases). The CDR3 has 18 amino acids. CDR1 and CDR2 from the germline V gene are SGDLS and YYNGEE. Trimming took off 0 bases at V and 0 bases at J, with 15 bases between the two ends. CDR3: CASSVGDSTFATNEKLFF. The CDR3 region has the DNA TGTGCCAGCAGCGTAGGTGACAGTACCTTTGCAACTAATGAAAAACTGTTTTTT. Using reference TRBV9 and TRBJ1-4 for the parts outside the CDR3, the full variable domain is DSGVTQTPKHLITATGQRVTLRCSPRSGDLSVYWYQQSLDQGLQFLIQYYNGEERAKGNILERFSAQQFPDLHSELNLSSLELGDSALYFCASSVGDSTFATNEKLFFGSGTQLSVL.

This chain's CDR3 is CASSRRPGENTEAFF. The CDR3 DNA is TGCGCCAGCAGCCGCCGACCCGGGGAGAACACTGAAGCTTTCTTT. The chain carries TRBV5-1 and TRBJ1-1, with D unclear. The germline V and J ends were trimmed by 4 bases and 1 base, with 14 bases remaining between them. The germline CDR1 and CDR2 sequences are SGHRS and YFSETQ. CDR3 length: 15 amino acids.